One and the same sample provided the 9 T cell receptor beta chains below, sequenced in a study of regulatory T cells in long-lasting Graves disease. Time point here: newly diagnosed GD, antithyroid drugs for less than 3 months. Preparation of the TCR library used RNA extracted from PBMCs. Library construction for TCR beta used iRepertoire HTBI primers and Arm-PCR of CDR3 regions. From the multiplex PCR reads, TCRdb called clonotypes with MiXCR, one entry per CDR3 protein. The sample shows 300,000 to 400,000 distinct CDR3 sequences, roughly 16% of them seen only once. The specimen was peripheral blood mononuclear cells (PBMCs), collected at new diagnosis, from a patient treated with antithyroid drugs. The receptor source for this set is a female donor with Graves disease.

V usage is TRBV28 and J usage is TRBJ2-3; 8 bases match TRBD1. The CDR3 has 15 amino acids. The germline V gene has CDR1 MDHEN and CDR2 SYDVKM. Trimming took 8 bases from V and 2 from J; bases not matched to a gene: 9. The CDR3 region is CASSTDREFTDTQYF. As DNA, the CDR3 is TGTGCCAGCTCAACGGACAGGGAGTTCACAGATACGCAGTATTTT.

The rearrangement links TRBV19 to TRBJ1-5; unclear D gene. The CDR3 runs 15 residues. The ends were cut back, 3 bases at V and 1 base at J, with 10 bases in the middle. Germline V gene lookup returns CDR1 LNHDA and CDR2 SQIVND (reference sequence). Here the CDR3 reads CASSMSGRSNQPQHF. The CDR3 DNA reads as TGTGCCAGTAGTATGTCAGGCAGGAGCAATCAGCCCCAGCATTTT.

This clonotype was recorded at least ten times. This chain links TRBV20-1 with TRBJ2-3; 7 bases map to TRBD2. This CDR3 has 14 residues. The V segment lost 6 bases and the J segment 1 base; nucleotides outside the gene matches: 7. Germline V lookup: CDR1 DFQATT, CDR2 SNEGSKA (reference sequence). CDR3 nucleotide sequence: TGCAGTGCGGCTAGCGGATGGCGCACAGATACGCAGTATTTT. The encoded protein is CSAASGWRTDTQYF.

This clonotype has a count of ten or more. V and J are TRBV12-3 or TRBV12-4 and TRBJ2-5; 8 bases are shared with TRBD2. J gave up 0 bases and V 3 bases, and 6 bases lay outside the gene matches. The CDR3 runs to 16 residues. The DNA for the CDR3 is TGTGCCAGCAGTTTGGATAGCGGGGAGTACCAAGAGACCCAGTACTTC. Translating it yields CASSLDSGEYQETQYF.

This clonotype was recorded many times. The chain uses TRBV6-9 and TRBJ1-2; D call uncertain. V was shortened by 2 bases and J by 4 bases, with 14 bases between the two germline ends. CDR1 and CDR2 (germline): MNHGY, SVAAGI. The CDR3 has 15 amino acids. CDR3 loop: CASSYRAGDLYGYTF. The CDR3 nucleotides read TGTGCCAGCAGTTATAGAGCCGGGGATCTCTATGGCTACACCTTC.

This clonotype occurred a few times. V gene TRBV6-1 combines with J gene TRBJ1-2; D not resolved. CDR1 MNHNS and CDR2 SASEGT come from the germline V gene. Between the trimmed V and J ends, which lost 10 bases and 1 base, there was a span of 13 bases. This CDR3 is built from 13 residues. The CDR3 protein is CAIHPGLNYGYTF. CDR3 bases: TGTGCCATCCACCCGGGCCTTAACTATGGCTACACCTTC.

The chain links TRBV10-3 to TRBJ2-1; tentatively, D is TRBD1 (7 bases). CDR1 ENHRY and CDR2 SYGVKD come from the germline V gene. This CDR3 has 17 amino acids. V gave up 2 bases and J gave up 7 bases, with 21 bases separating them. The CDR3 spells CAISERGPGALLNEQFF. CDR3 DNA: TGTGCCATCAGTGAGAGGGGGCCGGGGGCCCTTTTAAATGAGCAGTTCTTC.

This clonotype was recorded at least ten times. V and J are TRBV7-6 and TRBJ1-2; the D is unclear. This CDR3 contains 15 residues. V lost 4 bases, J lost 3 bases, and 15 bases lay in between. Germline loops: CDR1 SGHVS, CDR2 FNYEAQ. CDR3 amino acids: CASSSAGRKDYGYTF. The CDR3 DNA follows: TGTGCCAGCAGCTCCGCGGGGAGGAAGGACTATGGCTACACCTTC.

For this clonotype: A read error is possible here, since a much larger clone lies one base away. This chain joins TRBV11-1 and TRBJ2-5, with 7 positions matching TRBD1. This CDR3 has 12 amino acids. J lost 11 bases, V lost 5 bases, and 8 bases had no gene match. Germline CDR1 and CDR2: SGHAT and FQDESV (reference sequence). This CDR3 is CASSQQGYEQYF. DNA for the CDR3: TGTGCCAGCAGCCAACAGGGGTATGAGCAGTACTTC. Variable domain in full (rest from reference TRBV11-1 and TRBJ2-5): EAEVAQSPRYKITEKSQAVAFWCDPISGHATLYWYRQILGQGPELLVQFQDESVVDDSQLPKDRFSAERLKGVDSTLKIQPAELGDSAMYLCASSQQGYEQYFGPGTRLLVL.